The TCR beta chain under discussion was sequenced for a study of T cell responses to AZD1222 COVID-19 vaccine. Whole-study findings and limits: Most donors were white British and more were female, and clonal diversity was possibly underestimated. Samples come after the peak T cell response, not at day 14.

On this clone itself: Its target is unknown.

Produced via immunoSEQ multiplex PCR; TCRdb's table is partial and in-frame only. This sample yields roughly 99,000 clones, of which around 87% are seen a single time; approximately 4.3% belongs to the top ten. Sequencing was performed on peripheral blood, taken on day 0 of AZD1222 vaccination. The clonotype comes from an adult in good health.

The CDR3 region has the DNA TGTGCCAGCAGCTCGGGACAGGAGTTTGACGAGCAGTACTTC. Translating gives CASSSGQEFDEQYF. V gene TRBV6-2 or TRBV6-3 combines with J gene TRBJ2-7, with 8 bases aligning to TRBD1. This CDR3 comprises 14 residues. CDR1 MNHEY and CDR2 SVGEGT come from the germline V gene. V shed 6 bases, J shed 5 bases, and the junction held 9 bases outside the gene matches.